Sequencing of this T cell receptor beta chain was carried out in a study of cytomegalovirus exposure and HLA in healthy donors. In germline, CDR1 is MNHEY, CDR2 SVGAGI. The J segment lost 4 bases and the V segment lost 0 bases, leaving 4 bases of the junction unmatched. CDR3 size: 15 residues. With 60 Vbeta and 13 Jbeta primers, the PCR was carried out. Clones were sequenced by immunoSEQ multiplex PCR, and TCRdb holds only the in-frame ones, with some missing. The table includes about 140,000 clones, approximately 80% detected once. The donors (healthy individuals) were bone marrow donors. Source material: PBMCs. This TCR came from a boy aged 2 to 10 in good health and CMV-seronegative. The V gene is TRBV6-5, the J gene TRBJ2-3, with 7 bases identical to TRBD1. For the CDR3, the DNA is TGTGCCAGCAGTTACTCGGGGCAGGGGGCAGATACGCAGTATTTT. Protein product: CASSYSGQGADTQYF.